Below are 15 T cell receptor beta chains sequenced from a single sample in a study of response to subunit inactivated influenza vaccine. Each CDR3 protein gets one entry after TCRdb re-called the RT-PCR reads with MiXCR. This table has roughly 290,000 distinct CDR3 sequences, about a fifth appearing once. The specimen comprised PBMCs from blood, sampled about 19 months after vaccination. These receptors came from a man between 50 and 69 years old who received an inactivated influenza vaccine.

This sequence joins TRBV20-1 and TRBJ2-5; the D call may be TRBD1 or TRBD2 (5 bases each). Germline V CDR1 and CDR2: DFQATT, SNEGSKA (reference sequence). CDR3 length equals 12 residues. Trimming took 2 bases from V and 4 from J, leaving 8 bases between them. The CDR3 is CSARRDAETQYF. The CDR3, as DNA: TGCAGTGCTAGAAGGGACGCAGAGACCCAGTACTTC.

V usage is TRBV20-1 and J usage is TRBJ2-1, with TRBD2 identical over 13 bases. V was pared by 2 bases and J by 6 bases, with 10 bases of the junction left unmatched. CDR1 is DFQATT and CDR2 is SNEGSKA in the germline V gene (reference sequence). The CDR3 loop spans 17 amino acids. CDR3 coding DNA: TGCAGTGCTAGACCGGCCGGACTAGCGGGAGTCGTCAATGAGCAGTTCTTC. Its translation: CSARPAGLAGVVNEQFF.

The CDR3 spells CASSRRTSGSRWGEQFF. CDR3 sequence (DNA): TGTGCCAGCAGCCGACGGACTAGCGGGAGCCGGTGGGGTGAGCAGTTCTTC. This chain links TRBV12-3 or TRBV12-4 with TRBJ2-1; 13 bases match TRBD2. The CDR3 has 17 residues. Trimming cost V 6 bases and J 9 bases; bases outside gene matches: 14.

J is TRBJ1-6 and V is TRBV28, with 7 bases aligning to TRBD1. The J segment lost 9 bases and the V segment lost 7 bases, leaving 6 bases of the junction unmatched. Germline V CDR1 and CDR2: MDHEN, SYDVKM. The CDR3 runs to 13 residues. CDR3 in amino acids: CASKRQGGSPLHF. DNA for the CDR3: TGTGCCAGCAAAAGACAGGGCGGTTCACCCCTCCACTTT.

This chain uses TRBV7-8 with TRBJ1-3; no definite D call. The V end was cut by 2 bases, the J end by 4 bases, with 9 bases between. Germline loops: CDR1 SGHVS, CDR2 FQNEAQ. This CDR3 has 14 residues. CDR3 nucleotides: TGTGCCAGCAGCTTATTGGGGTCCGGAAACACCATATATTTT. Translation: CASSLLGSGNTIYF. The full variable domain, in which reference TRBV7-8 and TRBJ1-3 provide the parts outside the CDR3, is GAGVSQSPRYKVAKRGQDVALRCDPISGHVSLFWYQQALGQGPEFLTYFQNEAQLDKSGLPSDRFFAERPEGSVSTLKIQRTQQEDSAVYLCASSLLGSGNTIYFGEGSWLTVV.

This clonotype occurred a few times. The chain joins TRBV5-4 to TRBJ1-1; D not certain. Looked up from germline, CDR1 is SGHNT and CDR2 is YYREEE (reference sequence). This CDR3 comprises 13 residues. Trimming took off 3 bases at V and 4 bases at J, with 10 bases between the two ends. CDR3 sequence (DNA): TGTGCCAGCAGCTATTGGTCGAGCACTGAAGCTTTCTTT. Its translation: CASSYWSSTEAFF. The full variable domain, with the rest looked up from reference TRBV5-4 and TRBJ1-1, is ETGVTQSPTHLIKTRGQQVTLRCSSQSGHNTVSWYQQALGQGPQFIFQYYREEENGRGNFPPRFSGLQFPNYSSELNVNALELDDSALYLCASSYWSSTEAFFGQGTRLTVV.

This chain links TRBV25-1 with TRBJ2-4; possibly TRBD1 or TRBD2 for D (5 bases each). CDR3 length: 15 residues. V was clipped by 0 bases and J by 6 bases, with 12 bases between them. Germline assignment: CDR1 MGHDK and CDR2 SYGVNS. CDR3 in amino acids: CASSEYYGTINIQYF. The CDR3 DNA is TGTGCCAGCAGTGAATATTACGGGACCATAAACATTCAGTACTTC.

The chain couples TRBV3-1 to TRBJ1-2; D ambiguous. CDR1 and CDR2 (germline): LGHDT, YNNKEL (reference sequence). V was clipped by 1 base and J by 10 bases, with 10 bases between them. This CDR3 contains 12 residues. The CDR3 bases are TGTGCCAGCAGCCAAGGAGCTGGCGTCTACACCTTC. It encodes CASSQGAGVYTF.

The rearrangement links TRBV20-1 to TRBJ2-7, with TRBD2 matching 7 bases. V lost 4 bases, J lost 4 bases, and 10 bases stayed unmatched. Germline loops: CDR1 DFQATT, CDR2 SNEGSKA (reference sequence). The CDR3 extends over 14 amino acids. In DNA form, the CDR3 reads TGCAGTGCTACCCCGCCCCGGGACTATTACGAGCAGTACTTC. Amino acid sequence: CSATPPRDYYEQYF.

This clonotype came up a few times. The chain has TRBV5-1 and TRBJ2-1, with TRBD1 identical over 7 bases. The CDR3 spans 14 residues. V lost 4 bases, J lost 5 bases, and 6 bases stayed unmatched. From germline, CDR1 is SGHRS and CDR2 YFSETQ. The CDR3 region is CASSPGQRNNEQFF. Here the CDR3 DNA reads TGCGCCAGCAGCCCGGGACAGAGAAACAATGAGCAGTTCTTC.

The chain links TRBV6-1 to TRBJ1-3; D is uncertain. The CDR3 runs to 14 residues. The V gene lost 4 bases and the J gene lost 0 bases, with 7 bases spanning the gap. Germline V gene lookup returns CDR1 MNHNS and CDR2 SASEGT. CDR3 region: CASSGRASGNTIYF. CDR3 coding DNA: TGTGCCAGCAGTGGGAGAGCCTCTGGAAACACCATATATTTT.

About this clonotype: An end of the junction does not agree with germline; a read error may underlie this. The chain combines TRBV28 with TRBJ2-7; 13 positions agree with TRBD2. The CDR3 spans 18 residues. CDR1 MDHEN and CDR2 SYDVKM come from the germline V gene. CDR3 loop: CASSPPRLAGGFGYGQYF. The CDR3 nucleotides are TGTGCCAGCAGTCCACCCCGACTAGCGGGAGGTTTTGGCTACGGGCAGTACTTC.

This clonotype occurred many times. This rearrangement joins TRBV27 to TRBJ1-3; perhaps TRBD1 as D (6 bases). CDR1 MNHEY and CDR2 SMNVEV come from the germline V gene (reference sequence). The CDR3 contains 16 residues. The V end was cut by 4 bases, the J end by 1 base, with 14 bases between. CDR3 loop: CASSSGTQTSGNTIYF. In nucleotides, the CDR3 is TGTGCCAGCAGTTCCGGGACACAGACTTCTGGAAACACCATATATTTT.

This clonotype was seen a handful of times. The chain combines TRBV9 with TRBJ2-1; TRBD2 agrees at 8 bases. CDR3 size: 15 residues. Germline values: CDR1 SGDLS, CDR2 YYNGEE. The trim removed 2 bases at V and 6 bases at J, leaving 7 bases unmatched. CDR3 sequence: CASSVSGTRTNEQFF. The CDR3 DNA reads as TGTGCCAGCAGCGTCTCCGGGACTAGAACCAATGAGCAGTTCTTC.

The V call is TRBV28, the J call TRBJ1-2; 9 bases line up with TRBD1. This CDR3 contains 14 residues. Trimming cost V 3 bases and J 8 bases; bases outside gene matches: 7. Germline V gene sequence: CDR1 MDHEN, CDR2 SYDVKM. The CDR3 sequence is CASSFGTGFLGYTF. CDR3 in DNA: TGTGCCAGCAGTTTTGGGACAGGGTTCTTAGGCTACACCTTC.